The clone carrying this TCR beta chain was seen only once. Using immunoSEQ multiplex PCR, the repertoire was profiled, and TCRdb retains in-frame clones only, with some absent. Of around 150,000 clones listed, 85% to 95% were seen once; the top ten hold roughly 1.7%. This sample is drawn from a study of T cell responses to AZD1222 COVID-19 vaccine. The sequence was collected from an adult in good health. Source: peripheral blood, taken on day 0 of AZD1222 vaccination.

The chain's CDR3 is CASSLLGQSDEQYF. The CDR3 DNA sequence: TGTGCCAGCAGCCTGCTGGGACAGAGCGACGAGCAGTACTTC. The genes are TRBV5-6 and TRBJ2-7; 7 bases align to TRBD1. Losses at the gene ends were 4 bases for V and 5 bases for J; bases not matched to a gene: 9. From germline, CDR1 is SGHDT and CDR2 YYEEEE. The CDR3 runs to 14 residues.